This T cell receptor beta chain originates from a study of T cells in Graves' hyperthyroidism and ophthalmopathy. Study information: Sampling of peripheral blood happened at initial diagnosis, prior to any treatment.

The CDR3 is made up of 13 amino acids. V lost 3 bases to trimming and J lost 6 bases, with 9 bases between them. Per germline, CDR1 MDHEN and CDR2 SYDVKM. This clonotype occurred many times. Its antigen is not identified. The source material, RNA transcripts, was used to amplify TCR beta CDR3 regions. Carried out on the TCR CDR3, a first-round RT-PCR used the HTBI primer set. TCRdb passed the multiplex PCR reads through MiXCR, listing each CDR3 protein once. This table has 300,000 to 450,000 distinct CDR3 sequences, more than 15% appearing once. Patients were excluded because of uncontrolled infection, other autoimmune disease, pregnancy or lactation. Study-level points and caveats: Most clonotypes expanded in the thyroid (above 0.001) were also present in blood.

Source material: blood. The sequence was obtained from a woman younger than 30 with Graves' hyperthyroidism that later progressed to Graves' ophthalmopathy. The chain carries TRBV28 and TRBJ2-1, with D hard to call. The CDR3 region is CASSFGSTNEQFF. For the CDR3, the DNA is TGTGCCAGCAGTTTTGGTTCCACCAATGAGCAGTTCTTC.